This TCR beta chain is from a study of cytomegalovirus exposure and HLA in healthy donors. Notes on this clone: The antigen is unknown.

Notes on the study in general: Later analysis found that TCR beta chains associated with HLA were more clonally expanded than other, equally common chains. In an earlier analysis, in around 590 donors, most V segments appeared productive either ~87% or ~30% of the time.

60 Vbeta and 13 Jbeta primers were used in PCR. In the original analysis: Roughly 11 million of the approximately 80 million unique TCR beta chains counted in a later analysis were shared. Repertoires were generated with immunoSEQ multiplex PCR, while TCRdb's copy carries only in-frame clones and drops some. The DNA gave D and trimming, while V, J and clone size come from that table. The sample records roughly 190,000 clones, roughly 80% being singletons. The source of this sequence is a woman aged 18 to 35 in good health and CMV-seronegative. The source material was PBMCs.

CDR3 in amino acids: CASSPRTSGSTLEQYF. CDR3 DNA sequence: TGTGCCAGCAGCCCGCGGACTAGCGGGAGTACCCTCGAGCAGTACTTC. The rearrangement links TRBV11-2 to TRBJ2-7; 13 bases line up with TRBD2. In germline, CDR1 is SGHAT, CDR2 FQNNGV. The CDR3 has 16 residues. The J segment lost 6 bases and the V segment lost 5 bases, leaving 10 bases of the junction unmatched.